These 28 T cell receptor beta chains were all obtained from the same sample, sequenced in a study of cytomegalovirus exposure and HLA in healthy donors. Vbeta (60) and Jbeta (13) primers were used in the PCR. Clones were read by immunoSEQ multiplex PCR, and TCRdb kept only the in-frame ones, dropping some. The sample lists 180,000 or so clones, 76% occurring once. Material for sequencing was PBMCs. The receptors stem from a woman aged 25 to 39 in good health and CMV-seropositive.

This clone has a single count. The chain carries TRBV28 and TRBJ1-1, with D unclear. Germline V gene data show CDR1 as MDHEN and CDR2 as SYDVKM. The CDR3 contains 11 residues. The V and J ends lost 8 bases and 1 base respectively, with 5 bases between them. For the CDR3, the DNA is TGTGCCAGCGGGAGGAACACTGAAGCTTTCTTT. Translated, it gives CASGRNTEAFF.

V usage is TRBV7-2 and J usage is TRBJ2-7, with D maybe TRBD1 (5 bases). The CDR3 is 14 amino acids. CDR1 is SGHTA and CDR2 is FQGNSA in the germline V gene. Trimming pared 1 base from V and 0 bases from J, leaving 7 bases between. CDR3: CASSLGGISYEQYF. In DNA form, the CDR3 reads TGTGCCAGCAGCTTAGGGGGCATCTCCTACGAGCAGTACTTC.

This clone was seen a handful of times. The rearrangement links TRBV27 to TRBJ2-2; 11 bases agree with TRBD2. The CDR3 totals 15 residues. The germline gives CDR1 MNHEY, CDR2 SMNVEV (reference sequence). Trimming at V came to 5 bases and at J to 6 bases, leaving 5 bases not matched to a gene. CDR3 nucleotide sequence: TGTGCCAGCAGTATCTATAGCGGGGGGGCCGGGGAGCTGTTTTTT. Translating gives CASSIYSGGAGELFF.

The rearrangement links TRBV27 to TRBJ1-2, with D perhaps matching TRBD1 (5 bases). The length of the CDR3 is 14 residues. CDR1 and CDR2 from the germline V gene are MNHEY and SMNVEV (reference sequence). V shed 5 bases and J shed 4 bases, with 14 bases lying between them. The chain's CDR3 is CASSNSGLIYGYTF. Written as DNA, the CDR3 is TGTGCCAGCAGTAATTCGGGACTGATCTATGGCTACACCTTC.

The V gene is TRBV7-9, the J gene TRBJ2-3; D might be TRBD2 (6 bases). CDR1 SEHNR and CDR2 FQNEAQ come from the germline V gene (reference sequence). The CDR3 extends over 16 amino acids. Deletions cut 7 bases from V and 0 bases from J, with 17 bases between. The CDR3 DNA reads as TGTGCCAGCACGCTTAGTTACGGGGGAAGCACAGATACGCAGTATTTT. Amino acids: CASTLSYGGSTDTQYF.

The V and J genes are TRBV4-2 and TRBJ1-4, with 8 bases aligning to TRBD1. CDR3 length equals 16 residues. Per germline, CDR1 LGHNA and CDR2 YNFKEQ. V lost 1 base to trimming and J lost 4 bases; unmatched junction nucleotides: 5. The CDR3 region is CASSQAGQGGNEKLFF. DNA for the CDR3: TGTGCCAGCAGCCAAGCCGGACAGGGAGGTAATGAAAAACTGTTTTTT.

The rearrangement joins TRBV2 to TRBJ2-7; 8 nucleotides match TRBD1. Germline V gene lookup returns CDR1 SNHLY and CDR2 FYNNEI. This CDR3 has 16 amino acids. The V gene end was trimmed by 9 bases and the J gene end by 3 bases; junction bases not matched to a gene: 16. The CDR3, as DNA: TGTGCCAGTAACAAAGGGACAGGCGGGAAAGTCTACGAGCAGTACTTC. Translation: CASNKGTGGKVYEQYF.

V and J are TRBV27 and TRBJ2-3; the match to TRBD2 covers 7 bases. This CDR3 comprises 14 residues. V lost 7 bases and J lost 3; bases outside the gene matches: 7. The germline gives CDR1 MNHEY, CDR2 SMNVEV (reference sequence). CDR3 amino acids: CASTTRGSTDTQYF. The CDR3 DNA is TGTGCCAGCACCACGCGGGGGTCGACAGATACGCAGTATTTT.

The rearrangement uses TRBV6-1 and TRBJ1-1; unclear D gene. CDR1 MNHNS and CDR2 SASEGT come from the germline V gene. The CDR3 extends over 11 amino acids. CDR3 region: CATGRRVRAFF. The CDR3 DNA follows: TGTGCTACGGGAAGGAGGGTTCGGGCTTTCTTT.

The genes are TRBV7-9 and TRBJ2-1, with 11 bases identical to TRBD2. The CDR3 consists of 15 residues. The germline gives CDR1 SEHNR, CDR2 FQNEAQ (reference sequence). Germline trimming cut 5 bases from V and 12 bases from J; bases unmatched to any gene: 12. The CDR3 protein is CASSQTSGGPTGQFF. The DNA of the CDR3 is TGTGCCAGCAGCCAAACTAGCGGGGGACCTACTGGGCAGTTCTTC.

This rearrangement joins TRBV5-1 to TRBJ2-1; D might be TRBD2 (7 bases). The CDR3 spans 15 residues. Germline CDR1 SGHRS, CDR2 YFSETQ. V was clipped by 8 bases and J by 0 bases, with 15 bases between them. In nucleotides, the CDR3 is TGCGCCAGTGGAGACAGGACTAGCTCCTACAATGAGCAGTTCTTC. Amino acid sequence: CASGDRTSSYNEQFF.

The chain has TRBV5-1 and TRBJ1-6; D gene uncertain. CDR1 is SGHRS, CDR2 YFSETQ, per germline. CDR3 size: 13 residues. V was cut by 3 bases and J by 9 bases, with 10 bases left in between. CDR3 in amino acids: CASSSGSSSPLHF. The CDR3 nucleotides are TGCGCCAGCAGCTCGGGATCCAGTTCACCCCTCCACTTT. The full variable domain, completed using reference TRBV5-1 and TRBJ1-6, is KAGVTQTPRYLIKTRGQQVTLSCSPISGHRSVSWYQQTPGQGLQFLFEYFSETQRNKGNFPGRFSGRQFSNSRSEMNVSTLELGDSALYLCASSSGSSSPLHFGNGTRLTVT.

J is TRBJ2-4 and V is TRBV10-1, with 11 bases that match TRBD1. The V and J ends lost 2 bases and 9 bases, in that order; junction bases with no gene match: 9. The CDR3 covers 16 residues. Per germline, CDR1 WNHNN and CDR2 SYGVQD (reference sequence). As DNA, the CDR3 is TGCGCCAGCAGTGAGGGACAGGGGGCCGAATGGGGCATTCAGTACTTC. This translates into CASSEGQGAEWGIQYF.

A few counts support this clone. Because the CDR3 is missing its conserved closing phenylalanine or tryptophan, this is likely a read error. The limits of the CDR3 on the DNA are not certain, so only TCRdb's listed CDR3 is given. The chain joins TRBV28 to TRBJ1-1; the table's D call of TRBD1 was not tested on the DNA. CDR1 and CDR2 from the germline V gene are MDHEN and SYDVKM. From its first to its last residue, the CDR3 has 12 amino acids. CDR3 in amino acids: CASSLSTGPWRL.

The chain carries TRBV5-4 and TRBJ1-2; possible D gene TRBD1, 6 bases. The CDR3 spans 12 residues. Germline lookup yields CDR1 SGHNT and CDR2 YYREEE (reference sequence). The V gene lost 5 bases and the J gene lost 12 bases, with 17 bases spanning the gap. The CDR3 region is CASSNRDPVDTF. DNA of the CDR3: TGTGCCAGCAGTAACAGGGATCCGGTGGACACCTTC.

The V and J genes are TRBV7-8 and TRBJ2-3; maybe TRBD2 (5 bases). Germline lookup yields CDR1 SGHVS and CDR2 FQNEAQ. V was clipped by 3 bases and J by 8 bases, with 18 bases between them. The CDR3 has 15 amino acids. CDR3 nucleotide sequence: TGTGCCAGCAGCTTCCAGCCCGAAGCGGTGGGTACGCAGTATTTT. It translates to CASSFQPEAVGTQYF.

The rearrangement joins TRBV11-3 to TRBJ1-6; D perhaps matches TRBD1 (6 bases). This CDR3 is built from 14 residues. Germline CDR1 reads SGHNT; CDR2 reads YENEEA. Trimming took off 6 bases at V and 7 bases at J, with 13 bases between the two ends. The CDR3 coding sequence is TGTGCCAGCAGTCGGGACACTGGGAATTCACCCCTCCACTTT. It specifies CASSRDTGNSPLHF.

The chain carries TRBV18 and TRBJ2-7; TRBD1 matches 7 bases. The germline V gene has CDR1 KGHSH and CDR2 LQKENI. There are 15 residues in the CDR3. Germline trimming cut 0 bases from V and 3 bases from J; bases unmatched to any gene: 5. As DNA, the CDR3 is TGTGCCAGCTCACCACCGGGTCAGGGGGACTACGAGCAGTACTTC. This codes for CASSPPGQGDYEQYF.

This chain connects TRBV14 to TRBJ2-7; 8 nucleotides match TRBD1. The J segment lost 4 bases and the V segment lost 3 bases, leaving 5 bases of the junction unmatched. Germline values: CDR1 SGHDN, CDR2 FVKESK. The CDR3 totals 14 residues. The CDR3 here is CASSHGTGQYEQYF. CDR3 coding DNA: TGTGCCAGCAGCCACGGGACAGGACAATACGAGCAGTACTTC.

V usage is TRBV14 and J usage is TRBJ2-7, with TRBD2 matching over 10 bases. The CDR3 totals 14 residues. Trimming took 0 bases from V and 6 from J; bases not matched to a gene: 2. CDR1 SGHDN and CDR2 FVKESK come from the germline V gene. The CDR3, as DNA: TGTGCCAGCAGCCAAGACCGACTAGCGGGCGAGCAGTACTTC. Protein sequence: CASSQDRLAGEQYF.

This rearrangement joins TRBV5-1 to TRBJ1-2, with TRBD1 matching over 8 bases. The junction had 7 bases not matched to a gene; V was cut back by 0 bases and J by 6 bases. The CDR3 spans 15 residues. Per the germline V gene, CDR1 is SGHRS and CDR2 is YFSETQ. CDR3 nucleotides: TGCGCCAGCAGCTTGGCCAGGGCAGGGGGCGATGGCTACACCTTC. It translates to CASSLARAGGDGYTF.

The table lists this clone with a count of one. V gene TRBV9 combines with J gene TRBJ1-1; D may be TRBD1 (5 bases). This CDR3 contains 17 residues. Looked up from germline, CDR1 is SGDLS and CDR2 is YYNGEE. The ends were cut back, 2 bases at V and 0 bases at J, with 17 bases in the middle. CDR3 protein: CASSVDPSGGMNTEAFF. CDR3 DNA sequence: TGTGCCAGCAGCGTTGACCCTTCGGGGGGGATGAACACTGAAGCTTTCTTT. Full variable domain (outside the CDR3, taken from reference TRBV9 and TRBJ1-1): DSGVTQTPKHLITATGQRVTLRCSPRSGDLSVYWYQQSLDQGLQFLIQYYNGEERAKGNILERFSAQQFPDLHSELNLSSLELGDSALYFCASSVDPSGGMNTEAFFGQGTRLTVV.

The chain combines TRBV5-1 with TRBJ2-2, with a possible D match to TRBD1 (6 bases). Trimming pared 2 bases from V and 4 bases from J, leaving 15 bases between. Per the germline V gene, CDR1 is SGHRS and CDR2 is YFSETQ. The CDR3 extends over 16 amino acids. CDR3 amino acids: CASSLTTGRVTGELFF. CDR3 in DNA: TGCGCCAGCAGCTTAACCACAGGGAGAGTCACCGGGGAGCTGTTTTTT.

J is TRBJ1-4 and V is TRBV7-9, with 8 bases that match TRBD1. Losses at the gene ends were 5 bases for V and 4 bases for J; bases not matched to a gene: 6. Germline V gene sequence: CDR1 SEHNR, CDR2 FQNEAQ (reference sequence). The length of the CDR3 is 15 residues. In DNA form, the CDR3 reads TGTGCCAGCAGCACCGGGACAGGACTTAATGAAAAACTGTTTTTT. Protein: CASSTGTGLNEKLFF.

V is TRBV7-9 and J is TRBJ1-1, with D perhaps matching TRBD1 (5 bases). This CDR3 is built from 17 residues. Germline CDR1 reads SEHNR; CDR2 reads FQNEAQ (reference sequence). The V gene lost 0 bases and the J gene lost 7 bases, with 21 bases spanning the gap. CDR3 region: CASSLALTIRDGGEAFF. DNA of the CDR3: TGTGCCAGCAGCTTAGCTTTGACTATTCGGGACGGGGGTGAAGCTTTCTTT. Complete variable domain (other parts from reference TRBV7-9 and TRBJ1-1): DTGVSQNPRHKITKRGQNVTFRCDPISEHNRLYWYRQTLGQGPEFLTYFQNEAQLEKSRLLSDRFSAERPKGSFSTLEIQRTEQGDSAMYLCASSLALTIRDGGEAFFGQGTRLTVV.

This rearrangement joins TRBV7-8 to TRBJ2-2, with D possibly being TRBD2 (5 bases). CDR1 and CDR2 (germline): SGHVS, FQNEAQ. V was clipped by 5 bases and J by 8 bases, with 12 bases between them. CDR3 length: 13 residues. The DNA of the CDR3 is TGTGCCAGCAGCGGACTTCTGCTGGGGGAGCTGTTTTTT. This encodes CASSGLLLGELFF. Combining the CDR3 with reference TRBV7-8 and TRBJ2-2 gives the whole variable domain GAGVSQSPRYKVAKRGQDVALRCDPISGHVSLFWYQQALGQGPEFLTYFQNEAQLDKSGLPSDRFFAERPEGSVSTLKIQRTQQEDSAVYLCASSGLLLGELFFGEGSRLTVL.

This chain links TRBV11-2 with TRBJ1-6; 9 bases fit TRBD1. V was clipped by 6 bases and J by 8 bases; unmatched bases: 5. The CDR3 is made up of 14 amino acids. CDR1 is SGHAT, CDR2 FQNNGV, per germline. CDR3 residues: CASRHDRGDSPLHF. As DNA, the CDR3 is TGTGCCAGCAGGCACGACAGGGGGGATTCACCCCTCCACTTT.

CDR3 sequence (DNA): TGCGCCAGCAGCCAAGAAGGGACTCACCCCTCACCCCTCCACTTT. Encoded protein: CASSQEGTHPSPLHF. The rearrangement joins TRBV4-1 to TRBJ1-6, with D possibly being TRBD1 (5 bases). Germline V lookup: CDR1 MGHRA, CDR2 YSYEKL. Trimming took off 0 bases at V and 10 bases at J, with 13 bases between the two ends. This CDR3 is 15 amino acids long.